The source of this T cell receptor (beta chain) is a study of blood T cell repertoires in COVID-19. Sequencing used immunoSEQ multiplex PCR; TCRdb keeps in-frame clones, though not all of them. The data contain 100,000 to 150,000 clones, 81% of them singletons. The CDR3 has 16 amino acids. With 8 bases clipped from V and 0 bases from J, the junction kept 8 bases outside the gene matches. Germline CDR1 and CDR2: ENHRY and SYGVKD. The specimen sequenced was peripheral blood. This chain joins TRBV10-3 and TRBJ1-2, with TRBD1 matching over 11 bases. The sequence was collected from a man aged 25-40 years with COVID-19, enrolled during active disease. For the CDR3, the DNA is TGTGCCATCGGGGGACAGGGGGAGAAGGCTAACTATGGCTACACCTTC. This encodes CAIGGQGEKANYGYTF.